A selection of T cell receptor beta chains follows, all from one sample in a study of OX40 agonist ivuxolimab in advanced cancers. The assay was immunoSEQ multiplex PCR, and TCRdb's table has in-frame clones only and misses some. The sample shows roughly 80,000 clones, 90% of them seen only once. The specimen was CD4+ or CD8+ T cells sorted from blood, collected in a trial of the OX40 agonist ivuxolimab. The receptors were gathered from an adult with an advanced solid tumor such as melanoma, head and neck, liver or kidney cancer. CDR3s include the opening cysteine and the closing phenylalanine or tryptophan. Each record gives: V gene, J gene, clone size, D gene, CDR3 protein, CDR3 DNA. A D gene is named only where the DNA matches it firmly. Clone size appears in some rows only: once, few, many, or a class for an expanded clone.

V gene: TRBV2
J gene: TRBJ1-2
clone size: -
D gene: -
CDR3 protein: CASSGRVNYGYTF
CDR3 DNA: TGTGCCAGCAGTGGAAGGGTAAACTATGGCTACACCTTC

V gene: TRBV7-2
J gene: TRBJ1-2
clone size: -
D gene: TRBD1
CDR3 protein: CASSQGTEQTYTF
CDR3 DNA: TGTGCCAGCAGCCAAGGGACAGAGCAGACCTACACCTTC

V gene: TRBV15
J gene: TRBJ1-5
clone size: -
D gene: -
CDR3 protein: CATSGGYGNQPQHF
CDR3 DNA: TGTGCCACCAGTGGAGGGTATGGCAATCAGCCCCAGCATTTT

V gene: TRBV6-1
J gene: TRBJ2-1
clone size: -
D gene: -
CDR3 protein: CASSEAGGDEQFF
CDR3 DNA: TGTGCCAGCAGTGAAGCGGGTGGGGATGAGCAGTTCTTC

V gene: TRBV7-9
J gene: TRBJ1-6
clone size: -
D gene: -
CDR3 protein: CASSLTVGPLHF
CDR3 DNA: TGTGCCAGCAGCCTGACAGTTGGACCCCTCCACTTT

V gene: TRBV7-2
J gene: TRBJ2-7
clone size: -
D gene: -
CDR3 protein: CASSLFLGAGYEQYF
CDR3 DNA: TGTGCCAGCAGCTTATTCCTAGGGGCGGGCTACGAGCAGTACTTC

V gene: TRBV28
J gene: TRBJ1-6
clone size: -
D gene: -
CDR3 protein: CASGDTVSSYNSPLHF
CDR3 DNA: TGTGCCAGCGGCGATACAGTGAGCTCCTATAATTCACCCCTCCACTTT

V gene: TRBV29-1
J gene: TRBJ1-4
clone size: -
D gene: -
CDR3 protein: CSVDETGTNEKLFF
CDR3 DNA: TGCAGCGTCGATGAGACGGGAACTAATGAAAAACTGTTTTTT

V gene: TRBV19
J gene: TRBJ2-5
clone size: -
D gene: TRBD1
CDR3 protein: CASPRQGRWGTQYF
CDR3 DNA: TGTGCCAGCCCTCGACAGGGACGGTGGGGGACCCAGTACTTC

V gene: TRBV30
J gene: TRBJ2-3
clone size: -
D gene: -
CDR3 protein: CAWSVLRHGVNLDTQYF
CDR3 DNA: TGTGCCTGGAGTGTACTAAGGCACGGGGTGAATTTGGATACGCAGTATTTT

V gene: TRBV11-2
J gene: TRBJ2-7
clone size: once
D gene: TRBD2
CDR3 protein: CASSFKAGGPSEQYF
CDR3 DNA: TGTGCCAGCAGCTTTAAAGCGGGAGGGCCCAGCGAGCAGTACTTC

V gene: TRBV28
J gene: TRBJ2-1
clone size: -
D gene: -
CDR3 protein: CASSRLGGEQFF
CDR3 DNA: TGTGCCAGCAGTCGACTAGGGGGTGAGCAGTTCTTC

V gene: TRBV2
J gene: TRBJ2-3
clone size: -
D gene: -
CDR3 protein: CASKERSTDTQYF
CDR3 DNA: TGTGCCAGCAAAGAGAGAAGCACAGATACGCAGTATTTT

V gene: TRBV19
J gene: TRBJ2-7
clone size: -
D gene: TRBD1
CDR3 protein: CASSTRQGGTYEQYF
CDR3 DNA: TGTGCCAGTAGTACTCGACAGGGGGGTACCTACGAGCAGTACTTC

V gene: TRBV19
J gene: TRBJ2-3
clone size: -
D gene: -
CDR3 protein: CASSIRTAVTDTQYF
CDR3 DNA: TGTGCCAGTAGTATTCGGACCGCGGTAACGGATACGCAGTATTTT

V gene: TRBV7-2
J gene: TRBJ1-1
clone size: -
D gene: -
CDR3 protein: CASSERRGVEAFF
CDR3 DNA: TGTGCCAGCAGCGAGAGAAGAGGGGTCGAAGCTTTCTTT

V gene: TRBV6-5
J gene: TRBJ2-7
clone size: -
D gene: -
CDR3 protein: CASSYLVLSYEQYF
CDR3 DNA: TGTGCCAGCAGTTACTTGGTCTTATCCTACGAGCAGTACTTC

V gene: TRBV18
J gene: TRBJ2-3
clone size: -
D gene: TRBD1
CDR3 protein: CASSPDRGADTQYF
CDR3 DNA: TGTGCCAGCTCACCCGACAGGGGGGCAGATACGCAGTATTTT